Following are 3 T cell receptor beta chains from one sample sequenced in a study of human T cells and chemical hapten exposure. From the 5' RACE reads, TCRdb called clonotypes with MiXCR, one entry per CDR3 protein. The top ten clones hold under 2.5% of a sample with about 81,000 distinct CDR3 sequences, roughly 8.4% of them seen once. The authors extracted total RNA from unfractionated whole blood. These receptors originate from a male donor in good health.

The J gene is TRBJ1-1, the V gene TRBV20-1; 8 nucleotides line up with TRBD1. CDR1 DFQATT and CDR2 SNEGSKA come from the germline V gene (reference sequence). The CDR3 loop spans 14 amino acids. The J segment lost 1 base and the V segment lost 3 bases, leaving 4 bases of the junction unmatched. The CDR3 coding sequence is TGCAGTGCTAGGAGACAGGGGTGGAACACTGAAGCTTTCTTT. Protein: CSARRQGWNTEAFF.

The rearrangement joins TRBV7-2 to TRBJ2-3; 8 bases match TRBD2. CDR1 and CDR2 (germline): SGHTA, FQGNSA. V was pared by 7 bases and J by 2 bases, with 2 bases of the junction left unmatched. The CDR3 covers 13 residues. CDR3 amino acids: CASTSGFTDTQYF. DNA of the CDR3: TGTGCCAGCACTAGCGGGTTCACAGATACGCAGTATTTT. Variable domain in full (rest from reference TRBV7-2 and TRBJ2-3): GAGVSQSPSNKVTEKGKDVELRCDPISGHTALYWYRQSLGQGLEFLIYFQGNSAPDKSGLPSDRFSAERTGGSVSTLTIQRTQQEDSAVYLCASTSGFTDTQYFGPGTRLTVL.

In this sample, this clonotype turned up many times. The chain has TRBV20-1 and TRBJ2-6; D gene unclear. Between the trimmed V and J ends, which lost 6 bases and 4 bases, there was a span of 4 bases. The V gene's germline CDR1 is DFQATT and CDR2 SNEGSKA (reference sequence). The CDR3 extends over 11 amino acids. The DNA of the CDR3 is TGCAGTGCGCAAGGGGCCAACGTCCTGACTTTC. This codes for CSAQGANVLTF.